Each of the 5 T cell receptor beta chains below was sequenced from the same sample in a study of blood T cell repertoires in COVID-19. Libraries were prepared by immunoSEQ multiplex PCR; TCRdb keeps only in-frame clonotypes and omits some of them. The repertoire holds more than 50,000 clones, with around 86% as singletons. Input material: peripheral blood. Every receptor here comes from a human donor in a cohort sampled during active COVID-19.

V gene TRBV28 combines with J gene TRBJ1-2; a weak D match, TRBD1 (5 bases). The CDR3 totals 12 residues. Germline assignment: CDR1 MDHEN and CDR2 SYDVKM. Trimming took 6 bases from V and 7 from J, leaving 12 bases between them. This CDR3 reads CASRAGLLGYTF. CDR3 coding DNA: TGTGCCAGCAGAGCGGGACTTCTTGGCTACACCTTC.

The chain is built from TRBV4-1 and TRBJ2-1; D gene unclear. The germline V gene encodes CDR1 MGHRA and CDR2 YSYEKL. This CDR3 spans 14 amino acids. Trimming shortened V by 0 bases and J by 10 bases, and 13 bases separated the two germline ends. DNA for the CDR3: TGCGCCAGCAGCCAAGATCGAGGTGGGTGGGAGCAGTTCTTC. Its protein is CASSQDRGGWEQFF.

This clone was seen a single time. The rearrangement uses TRBV9 and TRBJ2-3; D is perhaps TRBD2 (6 bases). V was trimmed by 7 bases and J by 4 bases, leaving 16 bases between them. Germline V gene lookup returns CDR1 SGDLS and CDR2 YYNGEE. This CDR3 contains 14 residues. The CDR3 DNA is TGTGCCAGCGGCGCGCGCGGGGCCCCAGATACGCAGTATTTT. Residues: CASGARGAPDTQYF.

This clone was detected only a few times. CDR3 amino acids: CASSWNRENSPLHF. Written as DNA, the CDR3 is TGTGCCAGCAGTTGGAACAGGGAGAATTCACCCCTCCACTTT. This rearrangement joins TRBV6-5 to TRBJ1-6, with a weak D call TRBD1 (6 bases). The CDR3 runs 14 residues. V was pared by 4 bases and J by 7 bases, with 11 bases between. Germline V gene lookup returns CDR1 MNHEY and CDR2 SVGAGI.

The V call is TRBV5-1, the J call TRBJ1-1, with unresolved D. V gave up 7 bases and J gave up 7 bases, with 20 bases separating them. Germline-derived CDR1 and CDR2 are SGHRS and YFSETQ. This CDR3 is built from 14 residues. This chain's CDR3 is CASWAGNPGVEAFF. The CDR3 DNA follows: TGCGCCAGCTGGGCTGGCAACCCCGGCGTTGAAGCTTTCTTT.